These 30 T cell receptor beta chains originate from one sample sequenced in a study of T cells in Graves' hyperthyroidism and ophthalmopathy. Amplification targeted TCR beta CDR3 regions from RNA transcripts. Researchers ran a first-round RT-PCR on the TCR CDR3 using the HTBI primer set. Each CDR3 protein gets one entry after TCRdb re-called the multiplex PCR reads with MiXCR. This repertoire shows 250,000 or so distinct CDR3 sequences, just over 14% found once; its top ten account for 10% to 15%. Sequenced sample: blood. Receptors originate from a woman aged 40-49 years with Graves' hyperthyroidism that later progressed to Graves' ophthalmopathy.

This clonotype was detected only a few times. The chain couples TRBV28 to TRBJ1-3; D ambiguous. The CDR3 is 15 amino acids. Germline loops: CDR1 MDHEN, CDR2 SYDVKM. V was shortened by 5 bases and J by 0 bases, with 11 bases between the two germline ends. CDR3 region: CASSPTDTSGNTIYF. The CDR3 DNA reads TGTGCCAGCAGTCCAACAGACACCTCTGGAAACACCATATATTTT.

This clonotype showed up many times. This chain joins TRBV20-1 and TRBJ2-5; D remains ambiguous. Germline V gene lookup returns CDR1 DFQATT and CDR2 SNEGSKA (reference sequence). Trimming shortened V by 6 bases and J by 4 bases, and 9 bases separated the two germline ends. The CDR3 is made up of 11 amino acids. The CDR3 DNA follows: TGCAGTGCCATTCCAGGAGAGACCCAGTACTTC. It codes for CSAIPGETQYF.

This clonotype was seen repeatedly, ten times or more. The chain is built from TRBV12-3 or TRBV12-4 and TRBJ1-4; 10 bases agree with TRBD1. Trimming cost V 6 bases and J 0 bases; bases outside gene matches: 10. CDR3 length: 18 amino acids. The CDR3 spells CASSDSTGGLSTNEKLFF. The CDR3 DNA reads TGTGCCAGCAGCGACTCGACAGGGGGCCTTTCAACTAATGAAAAACTGTTTTTT.

This clonotype was seen at least ten times. The chain recombines TRBV19 with TRBJ2-1; no reliable D call. The germline V gene has CDR1 LNHDA and CDR2 SQIVND (reference sequence). The CDR3 extends over 11 amino acids. The ends were cut back, 6 bases at V and 8 bases at J, with 8 bases in the middle. This CDR3 is CASRFLDEQFF. As DNA, the CDR3 is TGTGCCAGTAGGTTTCTCGATGAGCAGTTCTTC. The whole variable domain, filled in from reference TRBV19 and TRBJ2-1, reads DGGITQSPKYLFRKEGQNVTLSCEQNLNHDAMYWYRQDPGQGLRLIYYSQIVNDFQKGDIAEGYSVSREKKESFPLTVTSAQKNPTAFYLCASRFLDEQFFGPGTRLTVL.

In this sample, this clonotype turned up many times. The genes are TRBV3-1 and TRBJ2-1, with a weak D call TRBD2 (5 bases). Germline values: CDR1 LGHDT, CDR2 YNNKEL (reference sequence). The CDR3 spans 12 residues. V was clipped by 1 base and J by 10 bases, with 8 bases between them. Here the CDR3 DNA reads TGTGCCAGCAGCCAAGTGATAGCGGAGCAGTTCTTC. Translating gives CASSQVIAEQFF.

This clonotype was recorded a few times. The chain links TRBV9 to TRBJ2-1, with a tentative D call TRBD2 (5 bases). The V and J ends lost 0 bases and 7 bases respectively, with 14 bases between them. Germline V lookup: CDR1 SGDLS, CDR2 YYNGEE. The CDR3 runs 15 residues. This CDR3 is CASSVGGRPSNEQFF. The CDR3 DNA is TGTGCCAGCAGCGTAGGTGGGAGACCTTCAAATGAGCAGTTCTTC.

The chain combines TRBV4-1 with TRBJ1-1; D unresolved. Trimming took off 1 base at V and 5 bases at J, with 23 bases between the two ends. Germline V CDR1 and CDR2: MGHRA, YSYEKL. The length of the CDR3 is 18 residues. CDR3 sequence (DNA): TGCGCCAGCAGCCAAGCTGGGCTCGAACGACCGGGGTGGACTGAAGCTTTCTTT. This gives the protein CASSQAGLERPGWTEAFF.

This clonotype was recorded many times. The rearrangement uses TRBV15 and TRBJ2-7, with D perhaps assigned TRBD1 or TRBD2 (5 bases each). The germline V gene encodes CDR1 LNHNV and CDR2 YYDKDF (reference sequence). The CDR3 runs 19 residues. The V gene lost 1 base and the J gene lost 3 bases, with 25 bases spanning the gap. CDR3 nucleotides: TGTGCCACCAGCAGAGCCGGGACCCTAGAGTCCCTACTGCTCTACGAGCAGTACTTC. Its protein product is CATSRAGTLESLLLYEQYF.

This sequence joins TRBV28 and TRBJ2-7, with 14 bases matching TRBD2. The V gene's germline CDR1 is MDHEN and CDR2 SYDVKM. This CDR3 spans 20 amino acids. Trimming removed 6 bases from V and 4 bases from J; junction bases left unmatched: 20. This CDR3 reads CASSQPPGTSGRSVWYEQYF. The CDR3 nucleotides read TGTGCCAGCAGCCAGCCCCCCGGGACTAGCGGGAGATCTGTGTGGTACGAGCAGTACTTC.

This clonotype was counted many times. The chain combines TRBV12-3 or TRBV12-4 with TRBJ2-2, with D possibly matching TRBD1 (6 bases). The CDR3 has 13 amino acids. Trimming left V 7 bases short and J 6 bases short, with 12 bases between. Written as DNA, the CDR3 is TGTGCCAGCACTCAGACAGGATCCGGGGAGCTGTTTTTT. It encodes CASTQTGSGELFF.

This clonotype was counted at least ten times. The J gene is TRBJ2-7, the V gene TRBV28; 9 bases are a match to TRBD2. J was trimmed by 2 bases and V by 2 bases; bases with no gene match: 4. Germline V gives CDR1 MDHEN, CDR2 SYDVKM. The length of the CDR3 is 15 residues. The CDR3 spells CASSLPRTSAYEQYF. CDR3 DNA: TGTGCCAGCAGTTTACCCCGGACTAGCGCCTACGAGCAGTACTTC.

At least ten counts were recorded for this clonotype. The genes are TRBV18 and TRBJ1-1; D is perhaps TRBD1 (6 bases). Germline CDR1 and CDR2: KGHSH and LQKENI. V lost 0 bases to trimming and J lost 8 bases, with 10 bases between them. The CDR3 sequence is 13 residues long. CDR3 sequence: CASSPPGGLEAFF. The DNA for the CDR3 is TGTGCCAGCTCACCACCTGGGGGGCTGGAAGCTTTCTTT. The full variable domain, with the rest looked up from reference TRBV18 and TRBJ1-1, is NAGVMQNPRHLVRRRGQEARLRCSPMKGHSHVYWYRQLPEEGLKFMVYLQKENIIDESGMPKERFSAEFPKEGPSILRIQQVVRGDSAAYFCASSPPGGLEAFFGQGTRLTVV.

This clonotype was found many times. This chain links TRBV30 with TRBJ2-3, with TRBD2 matching over 13 bases. J gave up 4 bases and V 3 bases, and 4 bases lay outside the gene matches. There are 15 residues in the CDR3. CDR1 and CDR2 (germline): GTSNPN, SVGIG (reference sequence). In DNA, the CDR3 is TGTGCCTGGAGCGGACTAGCGGGAGTGGCAGATACGCAGTATTTT. It codes for CAWSGLAGVADTQYF.

This clonotype was seen at least ten times. This chain connects TRBV2 to TRBJ2-6; D uncertain. The CDR3 is 15 residues long. Trimming took off 6 bases at V and 1 base at J, with 10 bases between the two ends. The germline V gene encodes CDR1 SNHLY and CDR2 FYNNEI. The CDR3 bases are TGTGCCAGCAGGATACGTATATCTGGGGCCAACGTCCTGACTTTC. Amino acid sequence: CASRIRISGANVLTF.

The sample holds many counts of this clonotype. The chain is built from TRBV2 and TRBJ1-6; TRBD1 aligns across 7 bases. V was pared by 5 bases and J by 7 bases, with 5 bases of the junction left unmatched. The CDR3 is 14 amino acids. Germline loops: CDR1 SNHLY, CDR2 FYNNEI. The CDR3, as DNA: TGTGCCAGCAGTTGGGCCAGGGGGAATTCACCCCTCCACTTT. It specifies CASSWARGNSPLHF.

This clonotype was detected many times. The CDR3 bases are TGTGCCAGCAGCCCGACCGGGACTAGAACGGTAGGCTCCTACAATGAGCAGTTCTTC. Protein: CASSPTGTRTVGSYNEQFF. The chain recombines TRBV14 with TRBJ2-1; 8 positions agree with TRBD2. V lost 4 bases, J lost 0 bases, and 14 bases stayed unmatched. Germline V gene lookup returns CDR1 SGHDN and CDR2 FVKESK. The CDR3 covers 19 residues.

This clonotype was seen ten or more times. The genes are TRBV10-3 and TRBJ2-7; 10 bases agree with TRBD1. The trim removed 6 bases at V and 4 bases at J, leaving 3 bases unmatched. The CDR3 spans 13 residues. Germline V gene sequence: CDR1 ENHRY, CDR2 SYGVKD. CDR3 loop: CAISEGQGYEQYF. CDR3 nucleotide sequence: TGTGCCATCAGCGAGGGACAGGGGTACGAGCAGTACTTC.

Ten or more counts support this clonotype. The chain recombines TRBV6-1 with TRBJ2-5; 11 bases map to TRBD1. The CDR3 length is 15 residues. With 6 bases clipped from V and 3 bases from J, the junction kept 6 bases outside the gene matches. CDR1 and CDR2 (germline): MNHNS, SASEGT. CDR3 residues: CASRDRGRGEETQYF. The CDR3 coding sequence is TGTGCCAGCAGGGACAGGGGGCGAGGGGAAGAGACCCAGTACTTC.

The chain combines TRBV5-4 with TRBJ2-5, with 7 bases lining up with TRBD1. The V segment lost 3 bases and the J segment 3 bases; nucleotides outside the gene matches: 5. The CDR3 consists of 14 residues. The germline gives CDR1 SGHNT, CDR2 YYREEE (reference sequence). The CDR3 DNA follows: TGTGCCAGCAGCTCCGGGACAGTAAAAGAGACCCAGTACTTC. Amino acid sequence: CASSSGTVKETQYF. The full variable domain, completed using reference TRBV5-4 and TRBJ2-5, is ETGVTQSPTHLIKTRGQQVTLRCSSQSGHNTVSWYQQALGQGPQFIFQYYREEENGRGNFPPRFSGLQFPNYSSELNVNALELDDSALYLCASSSGTVKETQYFGPGTRLLVL.

Only a few counts were recorded for this clonotype. The chain is built from TRBV28 and TRBJ1-5, with a weak D call TRBD1 (6 bases). The CDR3 runs to 13 residues. V lost 9 bases to trimming and J lost 6 bases, with 15 bases between them. Germline V lookup: CDR1 MDHEN, CDR2 SYDVKM. CDR3 loop: CASSGGAGQPQHF. DNA for the CDR3: TGTGCCAGTTCGGGGGGGGCCGGTCAGCCCCAGCATTTT.

A note on this clonotype: One junction end disagrees with the germline gene, perhaps due to a read error. The chain uses TRBV4-2 and TRBJ2-5; 9 bases line up with TRBD2. The V gene's germline CDR1 is LGHNA and CDR2 YNFKEQ. This CDR3 region has 16 residues. CDR3 amino acids: CASSPLTSGLQGTQYF. In DNA, the CDR3 is TGTGCCAGCAGCCCATTGACTAGCGGCCTCCAAGGGACCCAGTACTTC.

This clonotype came up many times. The rearrangement links TRBV27 to TRBJ1-2; 7 positions match TRBD1. The V gene end was trimmed by 2 bases and the J gene end by 8 bases; junction bases not matched to a gene: 2. CDR3 length equals 12 residues. Germline V gene data show CDR1 as MNHEY and CDR2 as SMNVEV (reference sequence). In nucleotides, the CDR3 is TGTGCCAGCAGTTTAGACAGGGTCGGCTACACCTTC. Translated, it gives CASSLDRVGYTF.

This rearrangement joins TRBV5-1 to TRBJ1-3, with D unclear. Trimming shortened V by 4 bases and J by 0 bases, and 8 bases separated the two germline ends. Germline assignment: CDR1 SGHRS and CDR2 YFSETQ. There are 14 residues in the CDR3. CDR3 sequence: CASSPLPSGNTIYF. In DNA form, the CDR3 reads TGCGCCAGCAGCCCGCTCCCCTCTGGAAACACCATATATTTT.

This clonotype was detected many times. V usage is TRBV2 and J usage is TRBJ1-1, with no clear D. Deletions cut 5 bases from V and 1 base from J, with 8 bases between. Germline assignment: CDR1 SNHLY and CDR2 FYNNEI. The CDR3 totals 13 residues. The CDR3 DNA sequence: TGTGCCAGCAGTCTGGGTTGGAACACTGAAGCTTTCTTT. This gives the protein CASSLGWNTEAFF.

With regard to this clonotype: A much larger clone sits a single nucleotide away, making a read error possible. The conserved phenylalanine or tryptophan normally closing the CDR3 is absent here, so this likely arose from a read error. The chain links TRBV6-1 to TRBJ2-5; D gene uncertain. Germline values: CDR1 MNHNS, CDR2 SASEGT. Trimming left V 1 base short and J 5 bases short, with 11 bases between. The CDR3 loop spans 14 amino acids. The CDR3 DNA follows: TGTGCCAGCAGTGAAGTTGGGCTATGGGAGACCCAGTACCTC. The encoded protein is CASSEVGLWETQYL.

This clonotype occurred many times. The genes are TRBV9 and TRBJ2-3; perhaps TRBD2 as D (5 bases). CDR1 and CDR2 (germline): SGDLS, YYNGEE. This CDR3 contains 17 residues. Trimming left V 0 bases short and J 2 bases short, with 16 bases between. The CDR3 sequence: CASSVDLGSAVTDTQYF. In DNA form, the CDR3 reads TGTGCCAGCAGCGTAGACTTGGGGAGTGCGGTCACAGATACGCAGTATTTT.

This clonotype was recorded at least ten times. The chain links TRBV7-2 to TRBJ2-5; D is perhaps TRBD2 (6 bases). The germline CDR1 and CDR2 sequences are SGHTA and FQGNSA. V was cut by 2 bases and J by 2 bases, with 15 bases left in between. CDR3 length equals 16 residues. The CDR3, as DNA: TGTGCCAGCAGCTTAAGTCCCCTAGCGTTACAAGAGACCCAGTACTTC. Amino acid sequence: CASSLSPLALQETQYF.

This clonotype was seen more than once but under ten times. CDR3 in DNA: TGTGCCAGCAGCCAACATTCCAAAAACATTCAGTACTTC. Translated, it gives CASSQHSKNIQYF. This chain joins TRBV14 and TRBJ2-4; the D is unclear. The CDR3 is 13 amino acids. Germline CDR1 reads SGHDN; CDR2 reads FVKESK. V lost 2 bases and J lost 2, with 4 bases in between. Looking up the rest from reference TRBV14 and TRBJ2-4 gives the full variable domain: EAGVTQFPSHSVIEKGQTVTLRCDPISGHDNLYWYRRVMGKEIKFLLHFVKESKQDESGMPNNRFLAERTGGTYSTLKVQPAELEDSGVYFCASSQHSKNIQYFGAGTRLSVL.

Of note for this clonotype: This may stem from a read error, because a much larger clone lies one nucleotide away. As the CDR3 is not closed by the conserved phenylalanine or tryptophan, this likely results from a read error. V usage is TRBV7-9 and J usage is TRBJ2-3, with 8 bases that match TRBD2. V gave up 1 base and J gave up 2 bases; unmatched junction bases: 8. Germline V gene data show CDR1 as SEHNR and CDR2 as FQNEAQ (reference sequence). This CDR3 is built from 17 residues. CDR3 DNA: TGTGCCAGCAGCTTAGTAGGAGCTAGCGGGTTCACAGATACGCAGTATTCT. Encoded protein: CASSLVGASGFTDTQYS.

There are many counts of this clonotype. The V and J genes are TRBV6-4 and TRBJ1-4; no definite D call. V was clipped by 8 bases and J by 4 bases, with 17 bases between them. The CDR3 loop spans 15 amino acids. Germline lookup yields CDR1 MRHNA and CDR2 SNTAGT. The CDR3 coding sequence is TGTGCCAGCGAGCCGGCCGTACTCAATAATGAAAAACTGTTTTTT. It codes for CASEPAVLNNEKLFF.